The next 28 T cell receptor beta chains were all read from a single sample in a study of breast tumors, draining lymph nodes, adjacent tissues. TCRdb re-derived calls from the multiplex PCR reads in MiXCR, one entry per CDR3 protein. The table records about 130,000 distinct CDR3 sequences, 15% to 20% of them present only once. Breast cancer patients provided tissue from their axillary draining lymph nodes. Sequencing was done on a sample of axillary lymph node tissue. These receptors originate from a female donor with breast cancer. Some clones in this sample may be carry-over from other donors' samples.

This clonotype has a handful of counts. The rearrangement uses TRBV19 and TRBJ2-3; 7 positions agree with TRBD2. This CDR3 has 17 amino acids. Germline assignment: CDR1 LNHDA and CDR2 SQIVND (reference sequence). V lost 1 base and J lost 4; bases outside the gene matches: 11. The CDR3 DNA is TGTGCCAGTAGTATAGTAAGAGCGGGAAAGAGTCCAGATACGCAGTATTTT. Amino acids: CASSIVRAGKSPDTQYF. The entire variable domain, with the rest obtained from reference TRBV19 and TRBJ2-3, is as follows: DGGITQSPKYLFRKEGQNVTLSCEQNLNHDAMYWYRQDPGQGLRLIYYSQIVNDFQKGDIAEGYSVSREKKESFPLTVTSAQKNPTAFYLCASSIVRAGKSPDTQYFGPGTRLTVL.

This clonotype was picked up many times. The gene calls are TRBV6-2 or TRBV6-3 and TRBJ2-7, with 14 bases identical to TRBD2. Germline V gene data show CDR1 as MNHEY and CDR2 as SVGEGT. Trimming took 5 bases from V and 2 from J; bases not matched to a gene: 2. This CDR3 is 15 amino acids long. The CDR3 nucleotides read TGTGCCAGCAGTCGACTAGCGGGAGGGGCCTACGAGCAGTACTTC. Translating gives CASSRLAGGAYEQYF.

This clonotype was counted many times. The genes are TRBV18 and TRBJ1-6; 9 bases are shared with TRBD1. This CDR3 region has 16 residues. V lost 3 bases, J lost 1 base, and 1 base stayed unmatched. CDR1 and CDR2 from the germline V gene are KGHSH and LQKENI. The CDR3 coding sequence is TGTGCCAGCTCACCCGGGACAGGGTCCTATAATTCACCCCTCCACTTT. Protein sequence: CASSPGTGSYNSPLHF.

This clonotype showed up many times. The chain uses TRBV7-9 and TRBJ2-5; 7 nucleotides match TRBD2. Germline V gene data show CDR1 as SEHNR and CDR2 as FQNEAQ (reference sequence). The CDR3 loop spans 19 amino acids. The ends lost 1 base at V and 5 bases at J; junction bases unmatched: 19. The CDR3 nucleotides read TGTGCCAGCAGCTTAGATATGGGGGGGGACCGTGCCGCCGGTGAGACCCAGTACTTC. Its translation is CASSLDMGGDRAAGETQYF.

In its sample, this clonotype was seen many times. The chain is built from TRBV24-1 and TRBJ1-2; D unclear. This CDR3 spans 14 amino acids. Germline V lookup: CDR1 KGHDR, CDR2 SFDVKD. Trimming pared 3 bases from V and 4 bases from J, leaving 11 bases between. This CDR3 reads CATSDQRTGYGYTF. As DNA, the CDR3 is TGTGCCACCAGTGATCAACGGACGGGCTATGGCTACACCTTC.

This clonotype turned up a few times. Just one base apart from a much larger clone, this may be a read error. The CDR3 DNA sequence: TGTGCCAGCAGACCGGGACTAGCGGGACGCACAGATACGCAGTGTTTT. This sequence encodes CASRPGLAGRTDTQCF. The V and J genes are TRBV2 and TRBJ2-3, with TRBD2 matching 13 bases. Germline CDR1 reads SNHLY; CDR2 reads FYNNEI. The CDR3 extends over 16 amino acids.

This clonotype was picked up many times. The V call is TRBV4-1, the J call TRBJ1-2; possible D gene TRBD1, 6 bases. Germline lookup yields CDR1 MGHRA and CDR2 YSYEKL. This CDR3 comprises 15 residues. The V end lost 0 bases, the J end lost 4 bases, and 12 bases lay between the germline ends. Written as DNA, the CDR3 is TGCGCCAGCAGCCAAGATTCCCGGACAGTCTATGGCTACACCTTC. It codes for CASSQDSRTVYGYTF.

About this clonotype: This may come from a read error, since a much larger clone is one base off. The chain has TRBV30 and TRBJ2-2; 7 nucleotides agree with TRBD2. Germline lookup yields CDR1 GTSNPN and CDR2 SVGIG (reference sequence). The CDR3 loop spans 12 amino acids. Trimming cost V 5 bases and J 7 bases; bases outside gene matches: 4. Written as DNA, the CDR3 is TGTGCCTGGGGGGAGGGTGGCGGGGAGCTGTTTTTT. Protein: CAWGEGGGELFF.

This clonotype was counted a few times. V gene TRBV2 combines with J gene TRBJ1-2, with TRBD1 matching 10 bases. The CDR3 is made up of 14 amino acids. V lost 6 bases to trimming and J lost 8 bases; unmatched junction nucleotides: 9. Germline-derived CDR1 and CDR2 are SNHLY and FYNNEI. The CDR3 coding sequence is TGTGCCAGCAGCCAGACAGGGGGCACCCGGGGCTACACCTTC. This gives the protein CASSQTGGTRGYTF.

In this sample, this clonotype turned up many times. This chain connects TRBV29-1 to TRBJ1-2; TRBD1 might be the D (5 bases). Trimming took off 3 bases at V and 6 bases at J, with 20 bases between the two ends. This CDR3 region has 15 residues. From germline, CDR1 is SQVTM and CDR2 ANQGSEA. In DNA, the CDR3 is TGCAGCGTTGAGCAGGGAACCGAAGGTGGAAATGGCTACACCTTC. Protein product: CSVEQGTEGGNGYTF.

This clonotype was observed many times. This sequence joins TRBV10-3 and TRBJ1-3; possibly TRBD1 for D (5 bases). The CDR3 length is 17 residues. V lost 2 bases, J lost 0 bases, and 14 bases lay in between. Germline CDR1 is ENHRY and CDR2 is SYGVKD. The CDR3 nucleotides read TGTGCCATCAGTGAGAGGTCCAGGGCCCTCTCTGGAAACACCATATATTTT. It specifies CAISERSRALSGNTIYF.

This clonotype was observed many times. The chain is built from TRBV6-6 and TRBJ1-6, with a weak D call TRBD1 (6 bases). The CDR3 is 15 residues long. Trimming cost V 5 bases and J 10 bases, with 18 bases left between them. CDR1 is MNHNY and CDR2 is SVGAGI in the germline V gene (reference sequence). The CDR3 loop is CASSPRQALESPLHF. DNA for the CDR3: TGTGCCAGCAGTCCGCGACAGGCCTTGGAATCACCCCTCCACTTT.

This clonotype was found many times. The chain recombines TRBV27 with TRBJ1-6; D is unclear. The CDR3 sequence is 14 residues long. V lost 8 bases to trimming and J lost 7 bases, with 15 bases between them. The germline gives CDR1 MNHEY, CDR2 SMNVEV (reference sequence). CDR3 bases: TGTGCCAGCCGTTCCTTGATAGGGAATTCACCCCTCCACTTT. Translation gives CASRSLIGNSPLHF.

Regarding this clonotype: This may come from a read error, since a much larger clone is one base off. The CDR3 end shows no conserved phenylalanine or tryptophan, and so a read error is likely. The chain couples TRBV7-2 to TRBJ2-2; 7 bases line up with TRBD2. There are 17 residues in the CDR3. Germline values: CDR1 SGHTA, CDR2 FQGNSA. The trim removed 1 base at V and 6 bases at J, leaving 11 bases unmatched. Here the CDR3 DNA reads TGTGCCAGCAGCTTAGAATATTCCGGGACTAATTCCGGGGAGCTGTTTCTT. Protein: CASSLEYSGTNSGELFL.

This clonotype was seen at least ten times. The chain has TRBV29-1 and TRBJ1-2, with D unresolved. The CDR3 length is 14 residues. Trimming left V 3 bases short and J 0 bases short, with 11 bases between. The germline V gene encodes CDR1 SQVTM and CDR2 ANQGSEA. DNA of the CDR3: TGCAGCGTTGATGCCAGGAGGGCTAACTATGGCTACACCTTC. Protein: CSVDARRANYGYTF.

This clonotype was counted at least ten times. The chain joins TRBV2 to TRBJ1-2; D call uncertain. Germline-derived CDR1 and CDR2 are SNHLY and FYNNEI. The ends were cut back, 1 base at V and 6 bases at J, with 12 bases in the middle. This CDR3 comprises 14 residues. The CDR3 sequence: CASSEGVGRDGYTF. In DNA form, the CDR3 reads TGTGCCAGCAGTGAAGGGGTAGGAAGGGATGGCTACACCTTC.

This clonotype has at least ten counts. The gene calls are TRBV7-9 and TRBJ2-3; no firm D call. The CDR3 sequence is 12 residues long. CDR1 and CDR2 (germline): SEHNR, FQNEAQ (reference sequence). Between the trimmed V and J ends, which lost 2 bases and 3 bases, there was a span of 3 bases. CDR3 DNA sequence: TGTGCCAGCAGCTTATGGACAGATACGCAGTATTTT. Protein: CASSLWTDTQYF.

This clonotype was seen repeatedly, ten times or more. The V and J genes are TRBV27 and TRBJ2-1; D gene ambiguous. The germline V gene encodes CDR1 MNHEY and CDR2 SMNVEV (reference sequence). There are 13 residues in the CDR3. V was pared by 6 bases and J by 0 bases, with 6 bases between. CDR3 DNA sequence: TGTGCCAGCAGCCCCCTCTCCTACAATGAGCAGTTCTTC. Protein sequence: CASSPLSYNEQFF.

This clonotype has ten or more counts. The chain links TRBV7-8 to TRBJ1-2; D not certain. Trimming shortened V by 5 bases and J by 9 bases, and 22 bases separated the two germline ends. CDR1 and CDR2 (germline): SGHVS, FQNEAQ. The CDR3 covers 15 residues. The CDR3 DNA reads as TGTGCCAGCAGCCCGGGAGGACGGATTATGGGAAGCTACACCTTC. Amino acid sequence: CASSPGGRIMGSYTF.

Comment on this clonotype: A clone one base away is much larger, so this may be a read error. V is TRBV11-3 and J is TRBJ2-1; D tentatively reads TRBD1 or TRBD2 (5 bases each). This CDR3 spans 14 amino acids. Trimming took 7 bases from V and 5 from J, leaving 15 bases between them. Looked up from germline, CDR1 is SGHNT and CDR2 is YENEEA. CDR3 coding DNA: TGTGCCAGCAACTCCCGTGGGACCGACAATGAGCAGTTCTTC. It encodes CASNSRGTDNEQFF.

In this sample, this clonotype turned up a few times. The chain is built from TRBV27 and TRBJ2-1; 7 bases map to TRBD1. The CDR3 consists of 13 residues. Trimming at V came to 5 bases and at J to 8 bases, leaving 6 bases not matched to a gene. CDR1 is MNHEY, CDR2 SMNVEV, per germline (reference sequence). The CDR3 spells CASSPLTGHEQFF. CDR3 in DNA: TGTGCCAGCAGTCCCTTGACAGGGCATGAGCAGTTCTTC.

Many counts were recorded for this clonotype. This chain joins TRBV24-1 and TRBJ2-7, with a weak D call TRBD1 (5 bases). V was clipped by 5 bases and J by 2 bases, with 12 bases between them. Looked up from germline, CDR1 is KGHDR and CDR2 is SFDVKD. This CDR3 region has 14 residues. The CDR3 loop is CATSAAGPTYEQYF. CDR3 DNA: TGTGCCACCAGTGCGGCAGGGCCAACCTACGAGCAGTACTTC.

This clonotype was counted only a few times. A much larger clone lies a single base off, so this may be a read error. The chain has TRBV7-9 and TRBJ2-5, with a tentative D call TRBD2 (6 bases). The CDR3 totals 14 residues. Germline V lookup: CDR1 SEHNR, CDR2 FQNEAQ (reference sequence). The CDR3 sequence: CASSLQGGEEAQYF. In DNA form, the CDR3 reads TGTGCCAGCAGCTTACAGGGAGGTGAAGAGGCCCAGTACTTC.

At least ten counts were recorded for this clonotype. The V call is TRBV7-2, the J call TRBJ2-1; 13 positions agree with TRBD2. V gave up 1 base and J gave up 6 bases; unmatched junction bases: 3. The V gene's germline CDR1 is SGHTA and CDR2 FQGNSA. The CDR3 totals 16 residues. The CDR3 DNA follows: TGTGCCAGCAGCTTAGTACGACTAGCGGGAGGCAATGAGCAGTTCTTC. Amino acid sequence: CASSLVRLAGGNEQFF.

The genes are TRBV19 and TRBJ2-2, with TRBD1 identical over 7 bases. Per the germline V gene, CDR1 is LNHDA and CDR2 is SQIVND (reference sequence). V was clipped by 8 bases and J by 3 bases; unmatched bases: 6. The CDR3 loop spans 14 amino acids. Here the CDR3 DNA reads TGTGCCAGTCGGGGACAGAGAGACACCGGGGAGCTGTTTTTT. It yields the protein CASRGQRDTGELFF.

This clonotype was seen repeatedly, ten times or more. The rearrangement joins TRBV6-1 to TRBJ1-4; a possible D gene is TRBD1 (5 bases). In germline, CDR1 is MNHNS, CDR2 SASEGT. There are 14 residues in the CDR3. Trimming shortened V by 5 bases and J by 6 bases, and 13 bases separated the two germline ends. The CDR3 DNA reads TGTGCCAGCAGTCCGGGGGGTGTGGATGAAAAACTGTTTTTT. It specifies CASSPGGVDEKLFF.

As to this clonotype: Being one base from a much bigger clone, this may be a read error. The gene calls are TRBV5-8 and TRBJ1-2; D possibly corresponds to TRBD1 (6 bases). The CDR3 totals 14 residues. CDR1 is SGHTS and CDR2 is YDEGEE in the germline V gene. This CDR3 reads CASSEGTGRYGCTF. The CDR3 DNA sequence: TGTGCCAGCAGCGAGGGTACAGGGCGGTATGGCTGCACCTTC.

In the case of this clonotype: A much larger clone differs by one base, so this may be a read error. The chain carries TRBV11-2 and TRBJ1-6; the D is unclear. V was trimmed by 3 bases and J by 8 bases, leaving 11 bases between them. This CDR3 spans 14 amino acids. Germline CDR1 is SGHAT and CDR2 is FQNNGV. CDR3 protein: CASSFRSPDSPLHF. CDR3 nucleotide sequence: TGTGCCAGCAGCTTCCGCAGTCCTGATTCACCCCTCCACTTT.